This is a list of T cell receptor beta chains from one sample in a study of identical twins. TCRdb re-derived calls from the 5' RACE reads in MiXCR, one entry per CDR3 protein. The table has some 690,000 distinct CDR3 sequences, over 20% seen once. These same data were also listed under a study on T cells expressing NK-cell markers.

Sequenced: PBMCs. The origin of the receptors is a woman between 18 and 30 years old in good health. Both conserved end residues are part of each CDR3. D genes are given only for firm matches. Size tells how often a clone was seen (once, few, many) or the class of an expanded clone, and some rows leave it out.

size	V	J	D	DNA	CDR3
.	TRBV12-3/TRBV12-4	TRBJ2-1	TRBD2	TGTGCCAGCACCCGACTAGCGGGAGTACCCAATGAGCAGTTCTTC	CASTRLAGVPNEQFF
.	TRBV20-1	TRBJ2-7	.	TGCAGTGCTAATGACCTCTCCTACGAGCAGTACTTC	CSANDLSYEQYF
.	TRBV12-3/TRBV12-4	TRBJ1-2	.	TGTGCCAGCAGTCTAAACAGGGACCATGGCTACACCTTC	CASSLNRDHGYTF
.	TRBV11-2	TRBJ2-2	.	TGTGCCAGCAGCTTCCAACGGGTCACCGGGGAGCTGTTTTTT	CASSFQRVTGELFF
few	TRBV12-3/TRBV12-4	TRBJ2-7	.	TGTGCCAGCACCCCGAGGGGGGAGAGCTACGAGCAGTACTTC	CASTPRGESYEQYF
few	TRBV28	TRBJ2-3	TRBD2	TGTGCCAGCAGTTTATTCGGCGGGGGAACAGATACGCAGTATTTT	CASSLFGGGTDTQYF
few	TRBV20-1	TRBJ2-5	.	TGCAGTGCCACCCGGAGTACAGGAGTAGAGACCCAGTACTTC	CSATRSTGVETQYF
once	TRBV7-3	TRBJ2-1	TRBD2	TGTGCCAGCAGCTCGATCCAACTAGCGGGGGATCGGGATGAGCAGTTCTTC	CASSSIQLAGDRDEQFF
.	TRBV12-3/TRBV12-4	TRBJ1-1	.	TGTGCCAGCAGCGCGATGAAAAGGGTTGGATTCTTT	CASSAMKRVGFF
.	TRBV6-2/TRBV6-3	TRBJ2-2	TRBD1	TGTGCCAGCAGCTTTGACCCGGGACAGGGAAACACCGGGGAGCTGTTTTTT	CASSFDPGQGNTGELFF
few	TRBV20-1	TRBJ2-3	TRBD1	TGCAGTGCCCTTGGACAGGGGGATACGCAGTATTTT	CSALGQGDTQYF
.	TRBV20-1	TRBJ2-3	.	TGCAGTGCTAGGGTGGGGACGCGCACAGATACGCAGTATTTT	CSARVGTRTDTQYF
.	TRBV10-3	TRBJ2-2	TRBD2	TGTGCCATCAGTGGTCGGGAGGGGCCCAACACCGGGGAGCTGTTTTTT	CAISGREGPNTGELFF
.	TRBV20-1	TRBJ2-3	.	TGCAGTGCTAGAGAGACGGGGGCCCCCCGCGCGCAGTATTTT	CSARETGAPRAQYF